Each of the 5 T cell receptor beta chains below was sequenced from the same sample in a study of T cell responses to AZD1222 COVID-19 vaccine (dated by TCRdb to the early 2020s). The library was generated by the immunoSEQ multiplex PCR assay. TCRdb took this table from immuneACCESS and kept in-frame rearrangements with V and J called. Such tables lack part of the clones; where checked against another copy, unresolved V genes explain under half of the gap, and the rest is unexplained. This sample lists about 100,000 clones; approximately 87% were detected once. The ten most abundant clones make up less than 3.5% of the sample. According to the study, the label for this sample's time point signals: baseline before first vaccination. Sequencing used peripheral blood, obtained on day 0 of AZD1222 vaccination. The receptors here all came from an adult in good health.

This clone was detected only a few times. V is TRBV5-1 and J is TRBJ2-1; 9 nucleotides align to TRBD1. Germline V CDR1 and CDR2: SGHRS, YFSETQ. The CDR3 loop spans 16 amino acids. The J segment lost 5 bases and the V segment lost 2 bases, leaving 8 bases of the junction unmatched. The chain's CDR3 is CASSFKTGGFNNEQFF. Here the CDR3 DNA reads TGCGCCAGCAGCTTCAAGACAGGGGGGTTCAACAATGAGCAGTTCTTC.

This clone has a single count. The chain has TRBV15 and TRBJ2-5; 12 nucleotides agree with TRBD2. Germline lookup yields CDR1 LNHNV and CDR2 YYDKDF (reference sequence). V lost 6 bases and J lost 6; bases outside the gene matches: 11. This CDR3 has 16 residues. In DNA form, the CDR3 reads TGTGCCACCAGAGATGAAGGGACTAGCGGGCTTAAGACCCAGTACTTC. This codes for CATRDEGTSGLKTQYF.

CDR3 DNA sequence: TGTGCCAGCTCACCTTTTGCGGTCTCTGGGGCCAACGTCCTGACTTTC. It translates to CASSPFAVSGANVLTF. This chain joins TRBV18 and TRBJ2-6; D uncertain. V gave up 3 bases and J gave up 0 bases, with 9 bases separating them. This CDR3 has 16 residues. Germline-derived CDR1 and CDR2 are KGHSH and LQKENI.

In this sample, this clone turned up once. The rearrangement uses TRBV14 and TRBJ1-3; maybe TRBD1 (5 bases). The germline V gene has CDR1 SGHDN and CDR2 FVKESK. The CDR3 spans 14 residues. V gave up 9 bases and J gave up 0 bases, with 12 bases separating them. The CDR3 reads CASRDGFSGNTIYF. CDR3 in DNA: TGTGCCAGTAGGGACGGCTTCTCTGGAAACACCATATATTTT.

The J gene is TRBJ1-4, the V gene TRBV9, with no clear D. With 0 bases removed from V and 7 bases from J, the gap between germline ends came to 7 bases. The CDR3 is 13 residues long. Per the germline V gene, CDR1 is SGDLS and CDR2 is YYNGEE. This chain's CDR3 is CASSVAPGEKLFF. In DNA, the CDR3 is TGTGCCAGCAGCGTAGCTCCCGGTGAAAAACTGTTTTTT.